This entry features one T cell receptor beta chain sequence. The antigen is undetermined. CDR1 SGHRS and CDR2 YFSETQ come from the germline V gene. This CDR3 region has 15 residues. V lost 1 base and J lost 2, with 13 bases in between. TCRdb independently ran MiXCR on the 5' RACE reads; one entry per CDR3 protein. The sample has tens of thousands of distinct CDR3 sequences; roughly 16% are singletons. The data derive from a study of T-cell memory formation after mild COVID-19. Study information: TCR clusters were mostly donor specific. Study-level findings and limits: Clones that contracted from day 15 to 85 had balanced CD4/CD8; later expanders were CD4+ biased. Some responding clones appeared in pre-infection memory, suggesting cross-reactive memory joined.

The gene calls are TRBV5-1 and TRBJ2-7, with a weak D call TRBD2 (5 bases). The TCR sequence derives from a man between 18 and 35 years old who had mild COVID-19 (a few samples of this study predate the infection). Cell type and time point are not known. Sequencing was done on a sample of PBMCs or a T cell subset sorted from them (not recorded which). The CDR3 nucleotides read TGCGCCAGCAGCTTGTGGCGAGGGATTACCTACGAGCAGTACTTC. This codes for CASSLWRGITYEQYF.